This T cell receptor (beta chain) derives from a study of low-dose radiotherapy and immunotherapy resistance in tumors. Study-level information: Cohort 2 was treated with 1 Gy per fraction every two weeks, amounting to 13 Gy across 26 weeks. Daily intake of oral aspirin 300 mg by patients lasted four cycles and began on cycle 1 day 1.

At least ten counts were recorded for this clonotype. Time point meaning: before trial treatment. The therapy administered to donors comprised nivolumab, ipilimumab, aspirin, low-dose cyclophosphamide and low-dose radiotherapy. TRAV- and TRBV-specific primers, spanning alpha and beta chains, primed first-strand cDNA. TCR amplification involved 20 PCR cycles with a constant-region primer and V-primer adapter. TCRdb re-called the reads with MiXCR, one entry per CDR3 protein. The sample lists around 68,000 distinct CDR3 sequences, approximately 26% occurring once. The CDR3 contains 14 residues. The V end lost 6 bases, the J end lost 8 bases, and 17 bases lay between the germline ends. Germline CDR1 is SQVTM and CDR2 is ANQGSEA.

This chain uses TRBV29-1 with TRBJ1-6; D gene unclear. This receptor was taken from a male donor with rectosigmoid adenocarcinoma. This specimen was PBMCs, taken before treatment. The CDR3 loop reads CSVGEGSLDSPLHF. The DNA of the CDR3 is TGCAGCGTCGGGGAGGGTTCGTTGGATTCACCCCTCCACTTT. Using reference TRBV29-1 and TRBJ1-6 for the parts outside the CDR3, the full variable domain is SAVISQKPSRDICQRGTSLTIQCQVDSQVTMMFWYRQQPGQSLTLIATANQGSEATYESGFVIDKFPISRPNLTFSTLTVSNMSPEDSSIYLCSVGEGSLDSPLHFGNGTRLTVT.